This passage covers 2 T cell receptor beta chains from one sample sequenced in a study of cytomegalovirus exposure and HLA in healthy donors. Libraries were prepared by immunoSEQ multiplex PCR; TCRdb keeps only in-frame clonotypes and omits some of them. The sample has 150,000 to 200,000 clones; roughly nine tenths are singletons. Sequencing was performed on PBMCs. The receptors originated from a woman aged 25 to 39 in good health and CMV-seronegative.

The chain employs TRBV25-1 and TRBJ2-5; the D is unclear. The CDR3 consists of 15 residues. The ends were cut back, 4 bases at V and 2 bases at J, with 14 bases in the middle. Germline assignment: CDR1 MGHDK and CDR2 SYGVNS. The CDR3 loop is CASSGAPEIQETQYF. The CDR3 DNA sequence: TGTGCCAGCAGTGGAGCCCCAGAAATACAAGAGACCCAGTACTTC.

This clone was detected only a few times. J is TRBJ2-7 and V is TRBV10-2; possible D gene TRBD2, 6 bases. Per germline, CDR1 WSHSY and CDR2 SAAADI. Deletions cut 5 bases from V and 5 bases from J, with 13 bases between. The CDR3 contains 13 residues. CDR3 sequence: CASSIREVNEQYF. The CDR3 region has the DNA TGCGCCAGCAGTATCAGGGAGGTCAACGAGCAGTACTTC.